This entry lists 25 T cell receptor beta chains sequenced from one sample in a study of T cells after yellow fever vaccination. TCRdb processed the 5' RACE reads anew with MiXCR; each CDR3 protein has one entry. The table shows approximately 550,000 distinct CDR3 sequences, with approximately 13% occurring only once. This sample comprised PBMCs, obtained on the day of the yellow fever booster vaccination. Every receptor here comes from a man in his thirties or forties who received the YFV17D yellow fever vaccine.

CDR3 nucleotide sequence: TGCAGCGTTCCCGCAGGGTTGGGAGCTTTCTTT. Protein product: CSVPAGLGAFF. The rearrangement links TRBV29-1 to TRBJ1-1; D might be TRBD1 (5 bases). Germline V gene data show CDR1 as SQVTM and CDR2 as ANQGSEA. The CDR3 length is 11 residues. Trimming pared 5 bases from V and 10 bases from J, leaving 14 bases between.

The genes are TRBV12-3 or TRBV12-4 and TRBJ2-1; 9 bases fit TRBD1. This CDR3 is 15 amino acids long. Trimming removed 6 bases from V and 8 bases from J; junction bases left unmatched: 11. CDR3 amino acids: CASSKRTGEDYEQFF. In DNA form, the CDR3 reads TGTGCCAGCAGCAAGAGGACAGGGGAGGACTATGAGCAGTTCTTC.

CDR3 in amino acids: CASRIRGGGETQYF. Here the CDR3 DNA reads TGTGCCAGCAGGATCCGGGGAGGGGGAGAGACCCAGTACTTC. V is TRBV5-5 and J is TRBJ2-5; D perhaps matches TRBD2 (7 bases). Trimming shortened V by 5 bases and J by 4 bases, and 15 bases separated the two germline ends. CDR1 is SGHKS and CDR2 is YYEKEE in the germline V gene (reference sequence). This CDR3 is built from 14 residues.

This clonotype has more than one count but fewer than ten. This chain uses TRBV20-1 with TRBJ2-2; TRBD2 is a possible D gene (5 bases). V was pared by 0 bases and J by 6 bases, with 11 bases between. CDR3 length equals 14 residues. Germline-derived CDR1 and CDR2 are DFQATT and SNEGSKA (reference sequence). The CDR3 nucleotides are TGCAGTGCTAGAGAGCAACTAGTACCCGGGGAGCTGTTTTTT. Translation: CSAREQLVPGELFF.

This clonotype was seen a few times. V and J are TRBV20-1 and TRBJ2-2, with D maybe TRBD1 (7 bases). CDR1 DFQATT and CDR2 SNEGSKA come from the germline V gene (reference sequence). Trimming pared 5 bases from V and 5 bases from J, leaving 15 bases between. This CDR3 has 14 residues. DNA for the CDR3: TGCAGTGCTGGGACAGCGGGCTTAACCGGGGAGCTGTTTTTT. The encoded protein is CSAGTAGLTGELFF.

The chain links TRBV3-1 to TRBJ2-2, with TRBD2 identical over 12 bases. Trimming took 4 bases from V and 6 from J; bases not matched to a gene: 6. CDR3 length: 16 residues. The germline V gene has CDR1 LGHDT and CDR2 YNNKEL (reference sequence). CDR3 region: CASSPPSGRAPGELFF. The CDR3 DNA is TGTGCCAGCAGCCCTCCTAGCGGGAGGGCCCCCGGGGAGCTGTTTTTT.

The chain recombines TRBV20-1 with TRBJ1-2; D is possibly TRBD1 (5 bases). Trimming left V 0 bases short and J 8 bases short, with 25 bases between. Germline CDR1 DFQATT, CDR2 SNEGSKA (reference sequence). The CDR3 sequence is 17 residues long. The CDR3 DNA sequence: TGCAGTGCTAGAGATCACGGTCCCTCGGGGGGGGGTAGAGGCTACACCTTC. Its translation is CSARDHGPSGGGRGYTF.

The chain links TRBV4-3 to TRBJ1-2; 8 nucleotides match TRBD1. CDR3 size: 12 residues. The V gene end was trimmed by 1 base and the J gene end by 14 bases; junction bases not matched to a gene: 6. Germline CDR1 reads LGHNA; CDR2 reads YSLEER. CDR3 nucleotides: TGCGCCAGCAGCCAAGTGCAGGGGGCGCAAACCTTC. It yields the protein CASSQVQGAQTF.

CDR3 sequence reads: CASSTQGWQETQYF. In DNA, the CDR3 is TGTGCCAGCAGCACCCAGGGGTGGCAAGAGACCCAGTACTTC. The V gene is TRBV7-9, the J gene TRBJ2-5, with a tentative D call TRBD1 (6 bases). Trimming removed 5 bases from V and 2 bases from J, with 12 bases in between. Germline CDR1 reads SEHNR; CDR2 reads FQNEAQ (reference sequence). The CDR3 loop spans 14 amino acids.

This chain uses TRBV5-1 with TRBJ2-7, with unresolved D. This CDR3 has 15 amino acids. The V and J ends lost 3 bases and 7 bases respectively, with 20 bases between them. The germline V gene encodes CDR1 SGHRS and CDR2 YFSETQ. The CDR3 DNA sequence: TGCGCCAGCAGCTGGGCGTCGACTCTCACCAGTGAGCAGTACTTC. Translation gives CASSWASTLTSEQYF.

The chain has TRBV7-2 and TRBJ2-5; D gene uncertain. This CDR3 spans 13 amino acids. Germline loops: CDR1 SGHTA, CDR2 FQGNSA. The V gene lost 5 bases and the J gene lost 7 bases, with 14 bases spanning the gap. The CDR3 DNA reads TGTGCCAGCAGCCCGCCCATCCTCGCGACCCAGTACTTC. This codes for CASSPPILATQYF. The variable domain in full, completed from reference TRBV7-2 and TRBJ2-5, reads GAGVSQSPSNKVTEKGKDVELRCDPISGHTALYWYRQSLGQGLEFLIYFQGNSAPDKSGLPSDRFSAERTGGSVSTLTIQRTQQEDSAVYLCASSPPILATQYFGPGTRLLVL.

This clonotype was detected only a few times. The CDR3: CASSYDRDYEQYF. In DNA, the CDR3 is TGTGCCAGCAGCTATGACAGGGACTACGAGCAGTACTTC. V gene TRBV11-2 combines with J gene TRBJ2-7; the match to TRBD1 covers 7 bases. The CDR3 covers 13 residues. CDR1 is SGHAT and CDR2 is FQNNGV in the germline V gene. Losses at the gene ends were 4 bases for V and 3 bases for J; bases not matched to a gene: 3.

J is TRBJ1-1 and V is TRBV12-3 or TRBV12-4, with D maybe TRBD1 (6 bases). V lost 3 bases and J lost 0, with 17 bases in between. The CDR3 contains 17 residues. CDR3 protein: CASSFVWGAPMNTEAFF. In DNA form, the CDR3 reads TGTGCCAGCAGTTTTGTATGGGGGGCCCCCATGAACACTGAAGCTTTCTTT.

This clonotype has only a few counts. The chain couples TRBV7-9 to TRBJ2-1; no reliable D call. The CDR3 is made up of 12 amino acids. Germline V gene sequence: CDR1 SEHNR, CDR2 FQNEAQ (reference sequence). Trimming left V 1 base short and J 8 bases short, with 6 bases between. CDR3: CASSLEVDEQFF. The CDR3 DNA follows: TGTGCCAGCAGCTTAGAGGTGGATGAGCAGTTCTTC.

CDR3 DNA sequence: TGTGCCAGCCAAGGGGTTTCTGGAAACACCATATATTTT. Translating it yields CASQGVSGNTIYF. The chain combines TRBV12-3 or TRBV12-4 with TRBJ1-3; D may be TRBD1 (5 bases). The CDR3 loop spans 13 amino acids. V lost 8 bases and J 1 base, leaving 9 bases between the germline ends.

The J gene is TRBJ2-2, the V gene TRBV27, with a tentative D call TRBD2 (6 bases). Germline CDR1 reads MNHEY; CDR2 reads SMNVEV (reference sequence). V was shortened by 6 bases and J by 9 bases, with 14 bases between the two germline ends. The CDR3 contains 13 residues. This CDR3 is CASRRPGSWELFF. CDR3 coding DNA: TGTGCCAGCAGGCGCCCCGGGAGTTGGGAGCTGTTTTTT.

A few counts support this clonotype. CDR3 DNA: TGTGCCAGCAGCTGGGACGGGAGCACCGGGGAGCTGTTTTTT. It translates to CASSWDGSTGELFF. The chain employs TRBV7-2 and TRBJ2-2, with a possible D match to TRBD2 (6 bases). Germline V CDR1 and CDR2: SGHTA, FQGNSA. Trimming pared 4 bases from V and 4 bases from J, leaving 10 bases between. This CDR3 is built from 14 residues. The complete variable domain, with remaining parts taken from reference TRBV7-2 and TRBJ2-2, reads GAGVSQSPSNKVTEKGKDVELRCDPISGHTALYWYRQSLGQGLEFLIYFQGNSAPDKSGLPSDRFSAERTGGSVSTLTIQRTQQEDSAVYLCASSWDGSTGELFFGEGSRLTVL.

The chain is built from TRBV6-5 and TRBJ2-1; D possibly corresponds to TRBD1 (6 bases). This CDR3 comprises 18 residues. The germline gives CDR1 MNHEY, CDR2 SVGAGI. Trimming took off 4 bases at V and 1 base at J, with 20 bases between the two ends. CDR3 coding DNA: TGTGCCAGCAGTTTGAGGGCCACAGGGTTGGGGTCCTACAATGAGCAGTTCTTC. This codes for CASSLRATGLGSYNEQFF.

The V call is TRBV19, the J call TRBJ2-7; D is unresolved. The CDR3 is 12 residues long. Germline lookup yields CDR1 LNHDA and CDR2 SQIVND (reference sequence). The V end lost 3 bases, the J end lost 9 bases, and 12 bases lay between the germline ends. The CDR3 protein is CASSIGDKGQYF. CDR3 sequence (DNA): TGTGCCAGTAGTATCGGCGACAAAGGGCAGTACTTC.

A few counts support this clonotype. The rearrangement links TRBV20-1 to TRBJ2-1; either TRBD1 or TRBD2 may supply D (6 bases each). CDR1 and CDR2 (germline): DFQATT, SNEGSKA (reference sequence). The germline V and J ends were trimmed by 3 bases and 0 bases, with 18 bases remaining between them. The CDR3 totals 17 residues. CDR3 sequence reads: CSASKGGAGPSYNEQFF. The CDR3 DNA reads as TGCAGTGCTAGCAAGGGGGGTGCGGGACCCTCCTACAATGAGCAGTTCTTC.

The chain uses TRBV27 and TRBJ2-6, with 9 bases identical to TRBD1. Per germline, CDR1 MNHEY and CDR2 SMNVEV (reference sequence). The V and J ends lost 7 bases and 2 bases, in that order; junction bases with no gene match: 6. The CDR3 is 16 amino acids. CDR3 coding DNA: TGTGCCAGCACCACAGGGGGCGTAACTGGGGCCAACGTCCTGACTTTC. This codes for CASTTGGVTGANVLTF.

This clonotype has more than one count but fewer than ten. This chain joins TRBV23-1 and TRBJ2-5; TRBD1 is a possible D gene (5 bases). TRBV23-1 falls under the ORF class, with uncertain function. V lost 1 base and J lost 1, with 13 bases in between. The CDR3 totals 16 residues. The CDR3 region is CASSQFRRQSQETQYF. The CDR3 DNA is TGCGCCAGCAGTCAATTTAGGAGACAGAGCCAAGAGACCCAGTACTTC.

This clonotype was found a few times. The chain uses TRBV12-3 or TRBV12-4 and TRBJ1-1; tentative D call: TRBD1 (6 bases). Trimming cost V 7 bases and J 10 bases, with 19 bases left between them. The CDR3 runs 13 residues. CDR3 DNA sequence: TGTGCCAGCACCTTAGCGTCGGGCAGGGGAGCTTTCTTT. Amino acids: CASTLASGRGAFF.

The V gene is TRBV7-8, the J gene TRBJ2-1, with TRBD2 matching over 7 bases. CDR1 and CDR2 from the germline V gene are SGHVS and FQNEAQ. V trimming: 2 bases; J trimming: 4 bases; junction bases outside the gene matches: 14. The CDR3 consists of 18 residues. The DNA of the CDR3 is TGTGCCAGCAGCTTACGGGCGGGCGGGAGTCAGTTGTACAATGAGCAGTTCTTC. Translating it yields CASSLRAGGSQLYNEQFF.

The chain combines TRBV7-9 with TRBJ2-1; D possibly corresponds to TRBD1 (6 bases). V was pared by 5 bases and J by 6 bases, with 14 bases between. The CDR3 is 14 amino acids. Germline V gives CDR1 SEHNR, CDR2 FQNEAQ (reference sequence). Here the CDR3 reads CASSPSTGSNEQFF. DNA of the CDR3: TGTGCCAGCAGCCCAAGTACAGGGAGCAATGAGCAGTTCTTC.